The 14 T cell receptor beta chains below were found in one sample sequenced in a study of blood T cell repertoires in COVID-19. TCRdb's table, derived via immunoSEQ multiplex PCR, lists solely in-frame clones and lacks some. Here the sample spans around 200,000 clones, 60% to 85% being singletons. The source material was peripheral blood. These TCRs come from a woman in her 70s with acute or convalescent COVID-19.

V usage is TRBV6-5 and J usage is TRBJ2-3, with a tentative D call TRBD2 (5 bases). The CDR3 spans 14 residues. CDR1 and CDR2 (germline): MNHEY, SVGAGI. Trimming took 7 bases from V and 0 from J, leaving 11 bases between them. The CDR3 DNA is TGTGCCAGCACCTCTAGCTTTAGCACAGATACGCAGTATTTT. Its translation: CASTSSFSTDTQYF.

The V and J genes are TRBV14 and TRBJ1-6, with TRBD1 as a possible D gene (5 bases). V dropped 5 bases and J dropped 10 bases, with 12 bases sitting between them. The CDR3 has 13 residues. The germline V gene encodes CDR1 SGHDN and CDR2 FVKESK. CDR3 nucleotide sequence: TGTGCCAGCAGCGGACATTTGGACTCACCCCTCCACTTT. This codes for CASSGHLDSPLHF.

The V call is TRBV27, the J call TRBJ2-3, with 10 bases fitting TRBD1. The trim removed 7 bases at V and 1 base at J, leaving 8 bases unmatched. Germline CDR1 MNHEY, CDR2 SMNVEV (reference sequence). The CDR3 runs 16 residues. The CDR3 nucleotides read TGTGCCAGCATTCCGAGGGGGACAGGGGGCACAGATACGCAGTATTTT. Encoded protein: CASIPRGTGGTDTQYF.

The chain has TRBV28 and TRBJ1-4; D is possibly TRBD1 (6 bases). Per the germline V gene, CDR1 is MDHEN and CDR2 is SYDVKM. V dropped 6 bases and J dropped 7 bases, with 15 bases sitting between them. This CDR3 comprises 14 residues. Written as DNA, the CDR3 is TGTGCCAGCAGAGAACAGGGAATGCGTGAAAAACTGTTTTTT. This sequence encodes CASREQGMREKLFF.

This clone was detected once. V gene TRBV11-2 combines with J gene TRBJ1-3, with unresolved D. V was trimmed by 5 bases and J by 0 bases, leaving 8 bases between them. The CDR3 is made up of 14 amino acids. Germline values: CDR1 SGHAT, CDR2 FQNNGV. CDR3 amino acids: CASSPTSSGNTIYF. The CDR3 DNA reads TGTGCCAGCAGCCCCACTAGCTCTGGAAACACCATATATTTT.

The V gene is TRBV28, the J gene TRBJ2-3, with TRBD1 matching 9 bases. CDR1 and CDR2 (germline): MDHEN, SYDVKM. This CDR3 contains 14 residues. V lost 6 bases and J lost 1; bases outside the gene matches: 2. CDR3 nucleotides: TGTGCCAGCAGCTGGACAGGGGGCACAGATACGCAGTATTTT. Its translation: CASSWTGGTDTQYF.

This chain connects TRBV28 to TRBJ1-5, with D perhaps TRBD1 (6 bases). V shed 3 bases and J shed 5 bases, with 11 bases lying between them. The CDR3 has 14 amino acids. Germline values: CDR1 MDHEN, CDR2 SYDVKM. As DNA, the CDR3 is TGTGCCAGCAGTTTCGGACAGAGATATCAGCCCCAGCATTTT. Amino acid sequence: CASSFGQRYQPQHF.

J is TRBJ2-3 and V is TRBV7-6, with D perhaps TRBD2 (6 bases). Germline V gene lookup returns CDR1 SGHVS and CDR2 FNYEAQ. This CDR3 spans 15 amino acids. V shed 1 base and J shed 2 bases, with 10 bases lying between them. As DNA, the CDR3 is TGTGCCAGCAGCTTAGAGGCGGGACCCACAGATACGCAGTATTTT. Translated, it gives CASSLEAGPTDTQYF.

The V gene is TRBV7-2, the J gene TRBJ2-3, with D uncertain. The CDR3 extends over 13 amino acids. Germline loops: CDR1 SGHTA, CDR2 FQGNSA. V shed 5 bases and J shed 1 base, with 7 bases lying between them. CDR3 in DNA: TGTGCCAGCAGCCCTCTCCGCACAGATACGCAGTATTTT. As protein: CASSPLRTDTQYF.

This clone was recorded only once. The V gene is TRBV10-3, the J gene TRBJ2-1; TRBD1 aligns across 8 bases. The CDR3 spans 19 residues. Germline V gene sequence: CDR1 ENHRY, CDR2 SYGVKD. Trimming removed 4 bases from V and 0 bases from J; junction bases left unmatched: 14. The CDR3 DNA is TGTGCCATCAGTGCCCGCCAGGGGGCCAATACCAGCTCCTACAATGAGCAGTTCTTC. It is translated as CAISARQGANTSSYNEQFF.

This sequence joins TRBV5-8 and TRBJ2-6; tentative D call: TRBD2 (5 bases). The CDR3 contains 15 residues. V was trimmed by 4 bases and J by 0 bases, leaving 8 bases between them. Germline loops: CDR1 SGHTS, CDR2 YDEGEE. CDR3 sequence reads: CASSHGDSGANVLTF. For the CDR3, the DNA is TGTGCCAGCAGCCACGGGGACTCTGGGGCCAACGTCCTGACTTTC.

CDR3 nucleotides: TGTGCCAGCAGTACTAGCGGGAGGGCGAACACCGGGGAGCTGTTTTTT. It codes for CASSTSGRANTGELFF. V gene TRBV2 combines with J gene TRBJ2-2, with TRBD2 matching over 13 bases. The length of the CDR3 is 16 residues. Losses at the gene ends were 5 bases for V and 0 bases for J; bases not matched to a gene: 0. Germline V gene sequence: CDR1 SNHLY, CDR2 FYNNEI.

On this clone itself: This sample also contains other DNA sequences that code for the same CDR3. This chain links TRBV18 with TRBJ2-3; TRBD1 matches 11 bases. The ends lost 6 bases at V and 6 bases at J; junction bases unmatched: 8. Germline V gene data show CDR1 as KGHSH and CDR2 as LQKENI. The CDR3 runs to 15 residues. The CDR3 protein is CASSPGTGGADTQYF. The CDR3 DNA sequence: TGTGCCAGCTCCCCCGGGACAGGGGGAGCGGATACGCAGTATTTT.

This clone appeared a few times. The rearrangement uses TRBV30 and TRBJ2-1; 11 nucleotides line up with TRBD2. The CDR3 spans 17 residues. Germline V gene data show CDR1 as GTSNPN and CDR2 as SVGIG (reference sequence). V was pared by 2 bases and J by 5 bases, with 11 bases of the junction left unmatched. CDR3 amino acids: CAWSPQRLAGRNNEQFF. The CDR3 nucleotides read TGTGCCTGGAGTCCCCAGAGACTAGCGGGGAGAAACAATGAGCAGTTCTTC.